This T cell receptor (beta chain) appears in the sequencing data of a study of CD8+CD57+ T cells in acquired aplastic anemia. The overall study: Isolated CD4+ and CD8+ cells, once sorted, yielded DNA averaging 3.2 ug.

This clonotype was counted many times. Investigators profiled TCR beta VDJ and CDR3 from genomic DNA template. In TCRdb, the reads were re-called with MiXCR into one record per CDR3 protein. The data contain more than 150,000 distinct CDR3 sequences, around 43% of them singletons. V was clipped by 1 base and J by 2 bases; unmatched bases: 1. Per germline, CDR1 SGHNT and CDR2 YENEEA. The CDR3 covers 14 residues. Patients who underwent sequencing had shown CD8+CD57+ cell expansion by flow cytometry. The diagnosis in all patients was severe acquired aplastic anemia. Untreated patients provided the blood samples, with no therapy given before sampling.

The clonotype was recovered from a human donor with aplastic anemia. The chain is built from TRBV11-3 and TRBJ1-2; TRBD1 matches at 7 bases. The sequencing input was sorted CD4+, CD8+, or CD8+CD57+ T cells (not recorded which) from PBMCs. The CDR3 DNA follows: TGTGCCAGCAGCTTAGGACAGGGCAACTATGGCTACACCTTC. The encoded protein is CASSLGQGNYGYTF.